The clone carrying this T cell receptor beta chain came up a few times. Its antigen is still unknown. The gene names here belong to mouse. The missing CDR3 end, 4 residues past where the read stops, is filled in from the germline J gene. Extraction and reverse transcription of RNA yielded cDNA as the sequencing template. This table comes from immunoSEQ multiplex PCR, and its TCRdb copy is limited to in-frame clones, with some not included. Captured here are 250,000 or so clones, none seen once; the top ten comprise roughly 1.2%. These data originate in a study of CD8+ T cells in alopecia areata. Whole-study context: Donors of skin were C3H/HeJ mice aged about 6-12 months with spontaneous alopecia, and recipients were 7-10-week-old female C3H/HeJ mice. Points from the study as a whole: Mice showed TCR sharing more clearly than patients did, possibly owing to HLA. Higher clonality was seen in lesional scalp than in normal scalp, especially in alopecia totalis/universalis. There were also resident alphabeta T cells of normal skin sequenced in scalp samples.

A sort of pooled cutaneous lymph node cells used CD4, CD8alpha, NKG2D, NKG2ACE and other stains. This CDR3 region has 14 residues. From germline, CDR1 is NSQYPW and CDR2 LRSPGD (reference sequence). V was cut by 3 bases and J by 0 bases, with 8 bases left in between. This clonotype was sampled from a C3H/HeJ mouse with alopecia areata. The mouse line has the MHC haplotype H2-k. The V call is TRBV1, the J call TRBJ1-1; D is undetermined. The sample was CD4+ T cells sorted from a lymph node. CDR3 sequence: CTCSAEGTNTEVFF. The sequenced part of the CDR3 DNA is TGCACCTGCAGTGCTGAGGGTACAAACACA.